This T cell receptor beta chain was identified during a study of vaccination and CD4 T cells after COVID-19. Study in general: Two doses of either BNT162b2 or mRNA-1273 vaccine were given to participants.

Trimming cost V 4 bases and J 6 bases, with 13 bases left between them. This CDR3 has 13 amino acids. Germline assignment: CDR1 MNHEY and CDR2 SVGEGT. In the case of this clonotype: Its antigen is unknown.

Regarding treatment: roughly 10-day PBMC culture with coronavirus spike peptide pools or control peptides (ViraFEST assay). Peptide pools at 8 to 10 ug/ml and IL-2 at 8.5 to 10 IU/ml were added to cultures of 1.5 million to 2.5 million PBMCs per well. Sequence data for DNA of cultured CD4+ T cells were generated by the Oncomine TCR Beta short-read assay. Cultures of CD4+ T cells served as the source for extracting genomic DNA. TCRdb itself ran the PCR reads through MiXCR, one entry per CDR3 protein. The sample includes about 20,000 distinct CDR3 sequences, about 50% of them seen just once. The V call is TRBV6-2 or TRBV6-3, the J call TRBJ2-7; D is undetermined. Source material: CD4+ T cells from blood, cultured in vitro. The sequence came from a human donor who had recovered from COVID-19. The CDR3 DNA is TGTGCCAGCAGTTCACCCTTTTGGGCCGAGCAGTACTTC. Translating it yields CASSSPFWAEQYF.